Below, one T cell receptor (beta chain) is given with its context. This specimen comes from a study of shared clonotypes between healthy human individuals. Selected positively for CCR7 and CD45RO-negative, naive CD8 cells excluded terminally differentiated effector memory CD45RA+ cells. Donors included only healthy HIV-negative adults lacking recent acute infections or vaccinations. The CDR3 contains 16 residues. V shed 5 bases and J 7 bases; nucleotides not matched to a gene: 11. Germline-derived CDR1 and CDR2 are SGDLS and YYNGEE. Profiling relied on immunoSEQ multiplex PCR, and the TCRdb table lists in-frame clones only, not all of them. Of about 590,000 clones listed, 95% to 96% are singletons.

The chain uses TRBV9 and TRBJ2-1, with TRBD2 identical over 11 bases. This receptor was taken from a woman under 40 in good health. Material: naive CD8+ T cells sorted from blood. CDR3 nucleotides: TGTGCCAGCAGTGGGAAACTAGCGGGAGTTAGGAATGAGCAGTTCTTC. Encoded protein: CASSGKLAGVRNEQFF.